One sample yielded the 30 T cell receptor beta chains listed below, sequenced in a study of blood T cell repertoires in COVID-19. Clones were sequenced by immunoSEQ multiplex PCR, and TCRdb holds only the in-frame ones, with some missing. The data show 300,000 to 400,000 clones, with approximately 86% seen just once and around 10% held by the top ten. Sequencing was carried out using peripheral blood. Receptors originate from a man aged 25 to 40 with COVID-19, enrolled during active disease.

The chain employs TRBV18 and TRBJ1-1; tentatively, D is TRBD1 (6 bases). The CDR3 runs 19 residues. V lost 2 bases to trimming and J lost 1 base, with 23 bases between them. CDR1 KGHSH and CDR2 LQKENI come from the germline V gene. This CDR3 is CASSPSVPSQQGGNTEAFF. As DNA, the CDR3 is TGTGCCAGCTCACCATCAGTCCCAAGCCAACAGGGCGGGAACACTGAAGCTTTCTTT.

DNA for the CDR3: TGTGCCAGCAGTGAATATGGAGAAAACTATGGCTACACCTTC. Protein sequence: CASSEYGENYGYTF. The chain couples TRBV25-1 to TRBJ1-2; no firm D call. The germline V gene encodes CDR1 MGHDK and CDR2 SYGVNS. This CDR3 is built from 14 residues. Trimming removed 0 bases from V and 2 bases from J, with 7 bases in between.

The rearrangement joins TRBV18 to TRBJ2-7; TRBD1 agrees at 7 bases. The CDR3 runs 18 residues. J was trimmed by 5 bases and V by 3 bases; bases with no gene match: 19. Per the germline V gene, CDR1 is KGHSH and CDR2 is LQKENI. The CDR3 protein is CASSPTAPRTGQRHEQYF. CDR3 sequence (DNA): TGTGCCAGCTCACCTACAGCGCCCAGAACGGGACAGAGGCACGAGCAGTACTTC.

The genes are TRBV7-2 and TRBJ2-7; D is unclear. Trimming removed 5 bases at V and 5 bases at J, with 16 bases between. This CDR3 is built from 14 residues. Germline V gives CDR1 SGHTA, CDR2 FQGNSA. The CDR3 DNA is TGTGCCAGCAGCCTCACCCCAGGTCTGAACGAGCAGTACTTC. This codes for CASSLTPGLNEQYF.

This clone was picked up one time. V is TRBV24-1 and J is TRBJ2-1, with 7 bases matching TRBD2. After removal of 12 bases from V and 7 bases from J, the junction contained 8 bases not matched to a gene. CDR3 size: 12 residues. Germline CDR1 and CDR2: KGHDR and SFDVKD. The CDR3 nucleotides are TGTGCCCTCATCGGGACTACAAATGAGCAGTTCTTC. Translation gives CALIGTTNEQFF.

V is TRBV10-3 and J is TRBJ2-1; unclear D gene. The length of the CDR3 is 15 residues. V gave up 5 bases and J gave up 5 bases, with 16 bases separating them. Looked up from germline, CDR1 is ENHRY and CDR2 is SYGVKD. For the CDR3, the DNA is TGTGCCATCAGTCCAAGTCTGGCTCTCCACAATGAGCAGTTCTTC. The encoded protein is CAISPSLALHNEQFF.

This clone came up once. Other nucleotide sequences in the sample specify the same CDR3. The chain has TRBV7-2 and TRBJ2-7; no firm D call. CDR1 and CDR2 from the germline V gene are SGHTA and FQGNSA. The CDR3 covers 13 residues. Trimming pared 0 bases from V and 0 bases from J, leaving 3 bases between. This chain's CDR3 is CASSLAGSYEQYF. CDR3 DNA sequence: TGTGCCAGCAGCTTAGCCGGCTCCTACGAGCAGTACTTC.

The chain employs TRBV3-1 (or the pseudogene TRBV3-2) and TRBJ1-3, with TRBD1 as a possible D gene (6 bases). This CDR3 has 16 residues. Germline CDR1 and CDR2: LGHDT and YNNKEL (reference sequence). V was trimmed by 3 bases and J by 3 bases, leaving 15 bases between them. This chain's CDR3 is CASSQADTGHGNTIYF. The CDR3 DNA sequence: TGTGCCAGCAGCCAGGCTGACACGGGACATGGAAACACCATATATTTT.

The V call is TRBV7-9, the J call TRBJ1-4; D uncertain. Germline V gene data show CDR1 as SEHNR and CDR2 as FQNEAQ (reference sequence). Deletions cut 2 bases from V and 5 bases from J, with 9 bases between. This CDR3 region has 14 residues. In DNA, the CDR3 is TGTGCCAGCAGCTTAACCGGGGTAAATGAAAAACTGTTTTTT. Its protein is CASSLTGVNEKLFF.

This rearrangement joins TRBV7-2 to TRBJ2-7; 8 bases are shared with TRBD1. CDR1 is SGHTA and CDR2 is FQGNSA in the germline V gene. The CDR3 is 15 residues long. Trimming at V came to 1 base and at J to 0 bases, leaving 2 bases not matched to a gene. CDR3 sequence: CASSLDGTGSYEQYF. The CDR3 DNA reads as TGTGCCAGCAGCTTAGACGGGACAGGCTCCTACGAGCAGTACTTC.

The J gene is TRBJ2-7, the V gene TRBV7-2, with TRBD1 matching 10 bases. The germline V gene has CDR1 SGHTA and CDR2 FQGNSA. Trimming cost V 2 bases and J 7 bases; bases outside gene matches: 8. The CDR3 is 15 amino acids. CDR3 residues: CASSLKDRGALEQYF. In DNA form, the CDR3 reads TGTGCCAGCAGCTTAAAGGACAGGGGGGCATTGGAGCAGTACTTC.

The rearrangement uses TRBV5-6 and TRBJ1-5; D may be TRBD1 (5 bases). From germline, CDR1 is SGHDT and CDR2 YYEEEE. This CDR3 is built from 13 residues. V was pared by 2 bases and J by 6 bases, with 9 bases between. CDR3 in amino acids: CASSFQGGQPQHF. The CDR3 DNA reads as TGTGCCAGCAGCTTCCAGGGAGGTCAGCCCCAGCATTTT.

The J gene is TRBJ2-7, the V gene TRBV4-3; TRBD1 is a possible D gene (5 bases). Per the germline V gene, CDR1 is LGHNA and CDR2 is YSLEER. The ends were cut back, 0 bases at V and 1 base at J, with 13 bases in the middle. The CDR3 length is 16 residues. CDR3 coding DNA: TGCGCCAGCAGCCAAGAGGGGCCAGGGCAATCCTACGAGCAGTACTTC. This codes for CASSQEGPGQSYEQYF.

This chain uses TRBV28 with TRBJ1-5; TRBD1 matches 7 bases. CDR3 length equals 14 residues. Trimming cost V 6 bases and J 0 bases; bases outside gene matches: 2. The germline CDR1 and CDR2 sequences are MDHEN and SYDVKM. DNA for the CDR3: TGTGCCAGCAGAGGGACAGTTAGCAATCAGCCCCAGCATTTT. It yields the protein CASRGTVSNQPQHF.

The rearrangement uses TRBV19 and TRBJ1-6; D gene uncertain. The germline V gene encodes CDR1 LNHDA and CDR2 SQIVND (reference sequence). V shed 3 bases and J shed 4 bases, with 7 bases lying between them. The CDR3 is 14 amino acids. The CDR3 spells CASSMTRYNSPLHF. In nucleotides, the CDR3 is TGTGCCAGTAGTATGACAAGATATAATTCACCCCTCCACTTT.

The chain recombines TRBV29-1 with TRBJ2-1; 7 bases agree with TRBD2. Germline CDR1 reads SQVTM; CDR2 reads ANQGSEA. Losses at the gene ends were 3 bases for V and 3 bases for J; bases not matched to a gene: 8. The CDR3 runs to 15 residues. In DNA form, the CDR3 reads TGCAGCGTTGATGGCCTAGCGGATTACTACAATGAGCAGTTCTTC. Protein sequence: CSVDGLADYYNEQFF.

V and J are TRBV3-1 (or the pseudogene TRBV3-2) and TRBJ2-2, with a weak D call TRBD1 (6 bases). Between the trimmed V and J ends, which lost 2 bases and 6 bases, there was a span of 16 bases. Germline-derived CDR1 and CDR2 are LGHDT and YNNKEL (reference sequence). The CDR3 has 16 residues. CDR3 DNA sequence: TGTGCCAGCAGCCAACGCCCGACAGGTCTAGCCGGGGAGCTGTTTTTT. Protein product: CASSQRPTGLAGELFF.

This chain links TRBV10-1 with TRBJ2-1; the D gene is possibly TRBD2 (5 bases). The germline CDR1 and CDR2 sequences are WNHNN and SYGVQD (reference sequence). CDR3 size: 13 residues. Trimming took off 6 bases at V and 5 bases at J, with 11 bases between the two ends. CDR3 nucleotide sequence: TGCGCCAGCAGCGTACACGGGAACAATGAGCAGTTCTTC. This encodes CASSVHGNNEQFF.

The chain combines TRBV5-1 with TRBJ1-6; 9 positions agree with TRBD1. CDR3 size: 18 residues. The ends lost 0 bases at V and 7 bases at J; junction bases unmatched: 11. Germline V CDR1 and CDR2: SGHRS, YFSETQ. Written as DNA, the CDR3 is TGCGCCAGCAGCTTGGTAGGGACAGGGAGTCGTGGGAATTCACCCCTCCACTTT. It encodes CASSLVGTGSRGNSPLHF.

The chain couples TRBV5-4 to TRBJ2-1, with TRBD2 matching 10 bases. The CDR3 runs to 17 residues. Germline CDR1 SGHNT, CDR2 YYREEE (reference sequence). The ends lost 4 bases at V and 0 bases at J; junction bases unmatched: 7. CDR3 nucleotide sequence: TGTGCCAGCAGCCCAGGGACTAGCGAGAGCTCCTACAATGAGCAGTTCTTC. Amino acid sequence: CASSPGTSESSYNEQFF.

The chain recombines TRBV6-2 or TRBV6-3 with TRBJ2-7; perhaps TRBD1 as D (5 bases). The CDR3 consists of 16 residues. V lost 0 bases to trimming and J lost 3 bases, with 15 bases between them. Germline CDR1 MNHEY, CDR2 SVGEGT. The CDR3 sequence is CASSYSGVRSRYEQYF. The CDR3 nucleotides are TGTGCCAGCAGTTACTCAGGGGTGCGCAGTCGCTACGAGCAGTACTTC.

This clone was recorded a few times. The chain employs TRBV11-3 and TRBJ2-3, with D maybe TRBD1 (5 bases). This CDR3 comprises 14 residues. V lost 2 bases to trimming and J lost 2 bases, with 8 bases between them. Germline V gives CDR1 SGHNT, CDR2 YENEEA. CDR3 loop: CASSLQGPTDTQYF. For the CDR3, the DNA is TGTGCCAGCAGCTTACAGGGTCCCACAGATACGCAGTATTTT.

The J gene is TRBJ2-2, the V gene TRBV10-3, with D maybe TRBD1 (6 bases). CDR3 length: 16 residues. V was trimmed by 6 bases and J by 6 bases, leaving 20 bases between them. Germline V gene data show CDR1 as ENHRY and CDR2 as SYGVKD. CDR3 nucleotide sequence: TGTGCCATCAGCTCTACAGGGATCATTAGTCCCGGGGAGCTGTTTTTT. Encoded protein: CAISSTGIISPGELFF.

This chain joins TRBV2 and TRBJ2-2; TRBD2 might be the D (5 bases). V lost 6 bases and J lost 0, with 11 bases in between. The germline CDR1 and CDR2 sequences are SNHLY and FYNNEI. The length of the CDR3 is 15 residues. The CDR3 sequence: CASRDTRANTGELFF. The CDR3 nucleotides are TGTGCCAGCAGGGATACTAGGGCGAACACCGGGGAGCTGTTTTTT.

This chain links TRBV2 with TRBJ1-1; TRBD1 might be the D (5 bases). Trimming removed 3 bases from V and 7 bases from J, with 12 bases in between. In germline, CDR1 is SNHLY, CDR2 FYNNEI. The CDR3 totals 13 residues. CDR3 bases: TGTGCCAGCAGTGATCAGGGCCCTTATGAAGCTTTCTTT. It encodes CASSDQGPYEAFF.

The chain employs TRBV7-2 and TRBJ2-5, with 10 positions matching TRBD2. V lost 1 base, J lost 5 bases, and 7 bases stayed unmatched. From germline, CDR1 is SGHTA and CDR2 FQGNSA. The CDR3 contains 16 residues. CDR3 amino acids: CASSLGASGGGETQYF. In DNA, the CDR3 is TGTGCCAGCAGCTTAGGGGCTAGCGGGGGCGGGGAGACCCAGTACTTC.

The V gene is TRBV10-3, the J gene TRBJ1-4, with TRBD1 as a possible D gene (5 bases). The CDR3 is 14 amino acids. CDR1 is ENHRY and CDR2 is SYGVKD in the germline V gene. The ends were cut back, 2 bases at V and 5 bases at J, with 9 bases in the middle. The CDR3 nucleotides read TGTGCCATCAGTGAGAACGGGGGGAATGAAAAACTGTTTTTT. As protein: CAISENGGNEKLFF.

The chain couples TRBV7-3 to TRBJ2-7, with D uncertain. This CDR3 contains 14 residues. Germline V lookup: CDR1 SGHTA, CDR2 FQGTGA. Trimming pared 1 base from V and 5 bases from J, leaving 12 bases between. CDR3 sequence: CASSLIPVSDEQYF. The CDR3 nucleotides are TGTGCCAGCAGCTTAATCCCTGTATCCGACGAGCAGTACTTC.

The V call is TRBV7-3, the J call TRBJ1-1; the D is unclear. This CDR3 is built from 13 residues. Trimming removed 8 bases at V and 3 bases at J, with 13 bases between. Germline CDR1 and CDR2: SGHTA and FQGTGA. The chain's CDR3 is CASSFYTDTEAFF. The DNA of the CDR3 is TGTGCCAGCTCTTTTTATACGGACACTGAAGCTTTCTTT.

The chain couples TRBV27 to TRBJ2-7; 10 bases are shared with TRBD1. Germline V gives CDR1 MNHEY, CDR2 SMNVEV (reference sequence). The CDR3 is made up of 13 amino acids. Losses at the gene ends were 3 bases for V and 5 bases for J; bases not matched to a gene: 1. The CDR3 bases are TGTGCCAGCAGTTTGGACAGGGGGGACGAGCAGTACTTC. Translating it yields CASSLDRGDEQYF.